This TCR beta chain was recovered during a study of tumor-infiltrating lymphocytes in primary liver carcinoma. Study background: Samples yielded about 3.5 to 7.5 million productive TCRbeta reads, similar across tissue types. Study-level results: Tumors had a top-250-clone fraction that was significantly higher than blood (p = 0.039). Tumor region pairs shared more overlap than did tumor-adjacent and tumor-blood pairs.

This clonotype showed up many times. Its antigen is not identified. Researchers generated TCR beta cDNA from roughly 500 ng of total RNA, relying on a constant-region primer. For TCR beta, libraries were produced by three nested multiplex PCR rounds using slightly modified ARM-PCR. MiXCR, run by TCRdb on the multiplex PCR reads, gives a single entry per CDR3 protein. The sample has about 97,000 distinct CDR3 sequences; more than 65% are singletons. Both RNA and DNA were isolated together from about 20-30 mg of bulk tissue that had not been sorted. With chronic HBV infection, the patients were also treatment-naive. This clonotype was sampled from a woman aged 55-70 years with primary liver carcinoma and hepatitis B virus infection. The sample consisted of liver tumor tissue from sampling region 2. The subset denotes: tumor region T2, inferior pole.

As DNA, the CDR3 is TGTGCCAGCAGTGAAGGGAGATCCTCACCCCTCCACTTT. Translating gives CASSEGRSSPLHF. The chain recombines TRBV2 with TRBJ1-6; no clear D gene. Germline V CDR1 and CDR2: SNHLY, FYNNEI. The CDR3 is 13 residues long. V lost 1 base to trimming and J lost 10 bases, with 8 bases between them.